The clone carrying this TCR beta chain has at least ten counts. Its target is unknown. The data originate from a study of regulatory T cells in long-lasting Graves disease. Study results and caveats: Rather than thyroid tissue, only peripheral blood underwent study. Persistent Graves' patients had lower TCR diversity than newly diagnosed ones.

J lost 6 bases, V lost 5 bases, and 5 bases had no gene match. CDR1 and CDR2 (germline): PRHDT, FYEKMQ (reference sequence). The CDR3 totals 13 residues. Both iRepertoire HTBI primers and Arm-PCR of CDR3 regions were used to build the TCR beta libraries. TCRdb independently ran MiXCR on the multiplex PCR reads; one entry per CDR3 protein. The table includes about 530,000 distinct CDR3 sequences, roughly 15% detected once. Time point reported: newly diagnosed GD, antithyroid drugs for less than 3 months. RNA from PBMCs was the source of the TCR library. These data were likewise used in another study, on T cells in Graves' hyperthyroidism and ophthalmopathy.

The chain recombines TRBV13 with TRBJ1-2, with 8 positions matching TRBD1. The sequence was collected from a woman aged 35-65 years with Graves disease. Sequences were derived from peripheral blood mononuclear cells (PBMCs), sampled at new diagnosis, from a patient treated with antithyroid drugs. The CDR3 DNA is TGTGCCAGCAGCGCTACAGGGGGGGATGGCTACACCTTC. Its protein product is CASSATGGDGYTF.